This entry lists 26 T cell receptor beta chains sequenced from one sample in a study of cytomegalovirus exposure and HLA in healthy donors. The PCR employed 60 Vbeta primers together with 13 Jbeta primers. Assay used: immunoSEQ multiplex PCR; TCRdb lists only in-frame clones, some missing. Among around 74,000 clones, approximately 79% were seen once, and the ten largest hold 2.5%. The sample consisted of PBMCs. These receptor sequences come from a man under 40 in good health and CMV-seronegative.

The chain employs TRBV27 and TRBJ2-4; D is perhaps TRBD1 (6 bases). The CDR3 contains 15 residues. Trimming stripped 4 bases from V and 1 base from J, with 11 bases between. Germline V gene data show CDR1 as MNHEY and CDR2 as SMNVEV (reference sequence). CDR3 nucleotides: TGTGCCAGCAGTTCACAGGGTTCGGCCAAAAACATTCAGTACTTC. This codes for CASSSQGSAKNIQYF.

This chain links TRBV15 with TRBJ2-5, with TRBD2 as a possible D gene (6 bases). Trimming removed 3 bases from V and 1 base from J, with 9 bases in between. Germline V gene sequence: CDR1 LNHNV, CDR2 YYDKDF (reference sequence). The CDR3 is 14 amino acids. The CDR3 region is CATSRPGVQETQYF. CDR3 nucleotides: TGTGCCACCAGCAGGCCGGGGGTCCAAGAGACCCAGTACTTC.

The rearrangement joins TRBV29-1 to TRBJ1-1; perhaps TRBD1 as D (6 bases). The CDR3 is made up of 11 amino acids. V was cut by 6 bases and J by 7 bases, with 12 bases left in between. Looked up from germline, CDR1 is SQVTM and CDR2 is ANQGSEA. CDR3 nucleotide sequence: TGCAGCGTGGCAAGGGGGTGTGAAGCTTTCTTT. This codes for CSVARGCEAFF.

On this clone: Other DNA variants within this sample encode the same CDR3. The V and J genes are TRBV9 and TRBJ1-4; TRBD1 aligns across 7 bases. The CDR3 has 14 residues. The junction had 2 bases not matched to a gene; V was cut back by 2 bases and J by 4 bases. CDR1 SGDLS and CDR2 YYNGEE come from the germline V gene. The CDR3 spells CASSVGTVNEKLFF. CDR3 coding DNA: TGTGCCAGCAGCGTCGGGACAGTTAATGAAAAACTGTTTTTT.

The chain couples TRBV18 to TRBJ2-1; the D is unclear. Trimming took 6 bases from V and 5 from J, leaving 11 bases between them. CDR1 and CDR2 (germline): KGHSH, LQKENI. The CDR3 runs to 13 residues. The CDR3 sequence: CASSLSLNNEQFF. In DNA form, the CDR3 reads TGTGCCAGCTCTCTCAGTTTGAACAATGAGCAGTTCTTC. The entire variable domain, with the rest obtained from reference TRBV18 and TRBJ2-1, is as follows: NAGVMQNPRHLVRRRGQEARLRCSPMKGHSHVYWYRQLPEEGLKFMVYLQKENIIDESGMPKERFSAEFPKEGPSILRIQQVVRGDSAAYFCASSLSLNNEQFFGPGTRLTVL.

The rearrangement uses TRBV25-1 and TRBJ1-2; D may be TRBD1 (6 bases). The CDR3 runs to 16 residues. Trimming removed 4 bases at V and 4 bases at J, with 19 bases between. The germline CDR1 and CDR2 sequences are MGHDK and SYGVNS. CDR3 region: CASSALDDRTFYGYTF. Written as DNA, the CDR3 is TGTGCCAGCAGTGCCCTGGATGACAGGACTTTCTATGGCTACACCTTC.

The CDR3 DNA reads as TGTGCCAGCAGAAAAGCAGGGGGCACTGAAGCTTTCTTT. Translation gives CASRKAGGTEAFF. The chain is built from TRBV6-5 and TRBJ1-1; TRBD1 matches 7 bases. The germline V gene encodes CDR1 MNHEY and CDR2 SVGAGI. The CDR3 covers 13 residues. Trimming removed 6 bases from V and 4 bases from J; junction bases left unmatched: 5.

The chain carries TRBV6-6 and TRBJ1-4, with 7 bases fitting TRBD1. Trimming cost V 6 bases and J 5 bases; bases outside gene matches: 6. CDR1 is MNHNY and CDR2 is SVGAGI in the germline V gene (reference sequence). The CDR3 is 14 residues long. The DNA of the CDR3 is TGTGCCAGCAGAGAAGGGGGCGCGAATGAAAAACTGTTTTTT. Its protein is CASREGGANEKLFF.

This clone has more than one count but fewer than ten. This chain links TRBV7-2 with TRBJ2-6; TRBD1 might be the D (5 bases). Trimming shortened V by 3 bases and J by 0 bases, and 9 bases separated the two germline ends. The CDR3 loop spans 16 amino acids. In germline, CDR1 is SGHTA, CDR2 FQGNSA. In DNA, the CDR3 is TGTGCCAGCAGCTTGCAGGGTGGCTCTGGGGCCAACGTCCTGACTTTC. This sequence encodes CASSLQGGSGANVLTF.

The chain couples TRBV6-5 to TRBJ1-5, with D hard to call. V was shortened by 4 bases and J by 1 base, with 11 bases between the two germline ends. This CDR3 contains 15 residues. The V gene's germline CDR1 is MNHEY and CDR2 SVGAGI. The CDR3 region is CASSLEWRSNQPQHF. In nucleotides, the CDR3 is TGTGCCAGCAGTTTAGAGTGGCGGAGCAATCAGCCCCAGCATTTT.

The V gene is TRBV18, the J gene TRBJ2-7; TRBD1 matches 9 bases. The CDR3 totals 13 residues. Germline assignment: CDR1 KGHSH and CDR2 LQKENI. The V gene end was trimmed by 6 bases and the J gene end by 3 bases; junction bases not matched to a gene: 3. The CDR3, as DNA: TGTGCCAGCTCGTCGGACAGGGGCTACGAGCAGTACTTC. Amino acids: CASSSDRGYEQYF.

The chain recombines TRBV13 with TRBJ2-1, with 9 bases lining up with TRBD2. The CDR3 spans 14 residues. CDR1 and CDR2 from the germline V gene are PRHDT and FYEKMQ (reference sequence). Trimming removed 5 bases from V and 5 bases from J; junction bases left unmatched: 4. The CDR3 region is CASSSSGSNNEQFF. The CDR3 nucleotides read TGTGCCAGCAGCAGTAGCGGGAGCAACAATGAGCAGTTCTTC.

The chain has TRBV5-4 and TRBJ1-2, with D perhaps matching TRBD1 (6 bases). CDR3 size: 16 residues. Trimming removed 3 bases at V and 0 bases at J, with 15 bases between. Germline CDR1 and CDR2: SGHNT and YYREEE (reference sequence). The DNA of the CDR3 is TGTGCCAGCAGCTCCCCCAACAGGGAAGCTAACTATGGCTACACCTTC. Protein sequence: CASSSPNREANYGYTF.

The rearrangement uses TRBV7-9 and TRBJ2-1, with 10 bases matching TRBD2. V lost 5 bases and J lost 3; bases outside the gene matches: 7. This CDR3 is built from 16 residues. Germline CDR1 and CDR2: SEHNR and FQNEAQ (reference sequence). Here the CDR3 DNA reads TGTGCCAGCAGCCCAAATAGCGGGAGGCGCTACAATGAGCAGTTCTTC. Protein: CASSPNSGRRYNEQFF.

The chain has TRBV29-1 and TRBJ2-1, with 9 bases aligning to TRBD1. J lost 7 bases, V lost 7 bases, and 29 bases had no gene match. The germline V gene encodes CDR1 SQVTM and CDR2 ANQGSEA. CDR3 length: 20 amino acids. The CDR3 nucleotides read TGCAGCGCTTTACAGGGGGCACTGAGGGACTCAGGTTTATCGGAGAATGAGCAGTTCTTC. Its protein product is CSALQGALRDSGLSENEQFF.

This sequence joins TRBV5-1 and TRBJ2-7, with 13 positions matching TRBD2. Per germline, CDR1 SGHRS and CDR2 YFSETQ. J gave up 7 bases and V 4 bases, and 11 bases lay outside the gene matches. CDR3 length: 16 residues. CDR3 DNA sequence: TGCGCCAGCAGCCCTGGACTAGCGGGAGTTTATGGGGAGCAGTACTTC. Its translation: CASSPGLAGVYGEQYF. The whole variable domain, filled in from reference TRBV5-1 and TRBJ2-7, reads KAGVTQTPRYLIKTRGQQVTLSCSPISGHRSVSWYQQTPGQGLQFLFEYFSETQRNKGNFPGRFSGRQFSNSRSEMNVSTLELGDSALYLCASSPGLAGVYGEQYFGPGTRLTVT.

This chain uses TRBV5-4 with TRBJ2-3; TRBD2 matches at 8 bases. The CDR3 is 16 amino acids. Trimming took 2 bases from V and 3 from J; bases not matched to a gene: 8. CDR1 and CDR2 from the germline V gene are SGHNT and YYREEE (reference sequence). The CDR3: CASSFGRGGGTDTQYF. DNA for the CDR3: TGTGCCAGCAGCTTTGGCAGGGGCGGGGGGACAGATACGCAGTATTTT.

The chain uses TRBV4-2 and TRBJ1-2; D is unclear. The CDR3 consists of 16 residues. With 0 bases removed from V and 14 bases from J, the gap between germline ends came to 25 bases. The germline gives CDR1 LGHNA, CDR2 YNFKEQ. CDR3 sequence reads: CASSQDPPPLLGRGTF. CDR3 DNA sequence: TGTGCCAGCAGCCAAGACCCCCCACCCCTATTGGGGAGAGGAACCTTC.

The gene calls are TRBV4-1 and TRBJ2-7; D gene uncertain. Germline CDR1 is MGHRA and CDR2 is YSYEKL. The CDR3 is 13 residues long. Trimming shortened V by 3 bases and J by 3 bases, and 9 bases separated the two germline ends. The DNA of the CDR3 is TGCGCCAGCAGCCACTCCCAGGACTACGAGCAGTACTTC. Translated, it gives CASSHSQDYEQYF.

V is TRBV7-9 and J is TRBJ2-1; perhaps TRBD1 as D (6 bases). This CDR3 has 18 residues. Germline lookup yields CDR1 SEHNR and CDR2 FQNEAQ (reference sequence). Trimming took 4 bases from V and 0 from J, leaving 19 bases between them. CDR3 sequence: CASSSPRQEPSSYNEQFF. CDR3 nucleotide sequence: TGTGCCAGCAGCTCGCCCCGACAGGAGCCCAGCTCCTACAATGAGCAGTTCTTC. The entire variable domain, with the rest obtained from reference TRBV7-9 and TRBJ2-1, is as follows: DTGVSQNPRHKITKRGQNVTFRCDPISEHNRLYWYRQTLGQGPEFLTYFQNEAQLEKSRLLSDRFSAERPKGSFSTLEIQRTEQGDSAMYLCASSSPRQEPSSYNEQFFGPGTRLTVL.

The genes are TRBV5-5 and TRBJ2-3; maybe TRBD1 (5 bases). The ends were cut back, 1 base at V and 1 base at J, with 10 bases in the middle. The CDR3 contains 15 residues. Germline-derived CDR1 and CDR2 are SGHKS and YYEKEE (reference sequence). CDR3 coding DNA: TGTGCCAGCAGCTTGCAGGGCTTGGGCACAGATACGCAGTATTTT. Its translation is CASSLQGLGTDTQYF.

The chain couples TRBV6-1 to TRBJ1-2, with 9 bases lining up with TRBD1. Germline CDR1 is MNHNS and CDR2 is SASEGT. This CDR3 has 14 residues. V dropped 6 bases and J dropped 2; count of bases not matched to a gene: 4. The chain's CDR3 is CASRATGGNYGYTF. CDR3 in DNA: TGTGCCAGCAGGGCGACAGGGGGGAACTATGGCTACACCTTC.

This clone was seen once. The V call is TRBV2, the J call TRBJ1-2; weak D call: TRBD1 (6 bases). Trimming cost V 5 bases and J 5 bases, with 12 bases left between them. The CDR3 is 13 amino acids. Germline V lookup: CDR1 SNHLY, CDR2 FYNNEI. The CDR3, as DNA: TGTGCCAGCAGTAAAAACAGGGAGTATGGCTACACCTTC. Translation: CASSKNREYGYTF.

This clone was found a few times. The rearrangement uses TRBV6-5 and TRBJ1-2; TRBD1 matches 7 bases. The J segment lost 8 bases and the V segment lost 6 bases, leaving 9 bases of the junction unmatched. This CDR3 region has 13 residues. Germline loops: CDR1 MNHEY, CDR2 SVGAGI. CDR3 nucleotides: TGTGCCAGCAGACCGGGTGACAGGGCGGGCTACACCTTC. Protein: CASRPGDRAGYTF.

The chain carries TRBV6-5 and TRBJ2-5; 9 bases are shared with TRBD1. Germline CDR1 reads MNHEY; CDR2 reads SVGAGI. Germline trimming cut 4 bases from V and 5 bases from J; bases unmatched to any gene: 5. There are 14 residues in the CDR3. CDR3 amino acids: CASSWGQGGETQYF. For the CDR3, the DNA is TGTGCCAGCAGTTGGGGACAGGGAGGGGAGACCCAGTACTTC.

The CDR3 sequence: CASSGQGNSPLHF. CDR3 in DNA: TGTGCCAGTTCGGGACAGGGGAATTCACCCCTCCACTTT. The V gene is TRBV19, the J gene TRBJ1-6, with 10 bases that match TRBD1. The CDR3 has 13 amino acids. V lost 8 bases to trimming and J lost 7 bases; unmatched junction nucleotides: 2. Germline CDR1 is LNHDA and CDR2 is SQIVND (reference sequence). Full variable domain (rest looked up from reference TRBV19 and TRBJ1-6): DGGITQSPKYLFRKEGQNVTLSCEQNLNHDAMYWYRQDPGQGLRLIYYSQIVNDFQKGDIAEGYSVSREKKESFPLTVTSAQKNPTAFYLCASSGQGNSPLHFGNGTRLTVT.